This TCR beta chain was recovered during a study of cytomegalovirus exposure and HLA in healthy donors. Whole-study context: Earlier work reported some 110 million unique TCR beta sequences from 150 million to 200 million T cells.

PCR was performed using 60 Vbeta and 13 Jbeta primers. The protocol was immunoSEQ multiplex PCR, while the TCRdb copy is restricted to in-frame clones and leaves out a portion. The sample yields roughly 110,000 clones, around 74% seen once. Looked up from germline, CDR1 is SGHRS and CDR2 is YFSETQ. Trimming shortened V by 0 bases and J by 8 bases, and 20 bases separated the two germline ends. The CDR3 contains 16 residues. Sequenced: PBMCs. This chain joins TRBV5-1 and TRBJ1-2, with a weak D call TRBD1 (6 bases). The receptor was isolated from a young man in good health and CMV-seropositive. The CDR3 DNA reads as TGCGCCAGCAGCTTGGGAGGGGGGGGCCAGGGAAGAGGCTACACCTTC. It is translated as CASSLGGGGQGRGYTF.